These T cell receptor beta chains were read from a single sample in a study of blood T cells in healthy people across ages. In TCRdb, the 5' RACE reads were re-called with MiXCR into one record per CDR3 protein. This sample has fewer than 1,200,000 distinct CDR3 sequences, with about 23% found just once. This same sample was also taken into another study, of T cells of mothers and their children.

The sequencing sample was made of blood. The receptors were sampled from a girl aged 2-10 years in good health. Each CDR3 is given with its conserved first and last residue. D genes are given only for firm matches. The size field is filled for only some rows; it gives once, few, many or a size class.

V gene,clone size,D gene,J gene,CDR3 protein,CDR3 DNA
TRBV11-2,few,.,TRBJ2-5,CASSLLQTQYF,TGTGCCAGCAGCTTATTACAGACCCAGTACTTC
TRBV7-9,.,.,TRBJ2-1,CASRLGDHEQFF,TGTGCCAGCAGGCTAGGGGATCATGAGCAGTTCTTC
TRBV7-9,.,TRBD2,TRBJ2-1,CASSSPIAGTLGEQFF,TGTGCCAGCAGCTCACCGATAGCGGGGACCCTCGGGGAGCAGTTCTTC
TRBV27,.,.,TRBJ1-1,CASSFFGGNTEAFF,TGTGCCAGCAGTTTCTTCGGGGGGAACACTGAAGCTTTCTTT
TRBV9,.,TRBD1,TRBJ2-5,CASSVGVKMDRGQETQYF,TGTGCCAGCAGCGTAGGTGTTAAGATGGACAGGGGACAAGAGACCCAGTACTTC
TRBV9,once,.,TRBJ2-7,CASSVGGARYEQYF,TGTGCCAGCAGCGTAGGGGGAGCCCGCTACGAGCAGTACTTC
TRBV4-3,few,.,TRBJ2-5,CASSPTFQAIREETQYF,TGCGCCAGCAGCCCTACTTTCCAGGCAATACGGGAAGAGACCCAGTACTTC
TRBV9,many,.,TRBJ2-7,CASSVTSSYEQYF,TGTGCCAGCAGCGTGACGTCCTCCTACGAGCAGTACTTC
TRBV11-2,.,.,TRBJ2-5,CARSSFRETQYF,TGTGCCCGCAGCTCGTTCAGGGAGACCCAGTACTTC
TRBV19,once,.,TRBJ2-7,CASLDTFSYEQYF,TGTGCCAGCCTAGACACCTTCTCCTACGAGCAGTACTTC
TRBV29-1,once,.,TRBJ2-5,CGVEDSGTLEETQYF,TGCGGCGTTGAAGATTCCGGGACCCTTGAAGAGACCCAGTACTTC
TRBV20-1,.,.,TRBJ1-6,CSARDPSRGSPLHF,TGCAGTGCTAGAGATCCCTCACGGGGTTCACCCCTCCACTTT
TRBV14,.,.,TRBJ2-3,CASSPGRLPYF,TGTGCCAGCAGCCCTGGGAGACTTCCGTATTTT
TRBV2,.,TRBD1,TRBJ1-6,CASSESYRGGDSPLHF,TGTGCCAGCAGTGAGTCGTACAGGGGTGGCGATTCACCCCTCCACTTT
TRBV29-1,few,.,TRBJ2-7,CSALGSGVDEQYF,TGCAGCGCCCTGGGTTCGGGGGTCGACGAGCAGTACTTC
TRBV4-3,.,.,TRBJ2-3,CASSQDRQITDTQYF,TGCGCCAGCAGCCAAGATCGGCAAATAACAGATACGCAGTATTTT
TRBV9,few,.,TRBJ2-7,CASSVAPGAYEQYF,TGTGCCAGCAGCGTAGCTCCTGGAGCCTACGAGCAGTACTTC
TRBV5-1,few,.,TRBJ2-6,CASRQTGDWANVLTF,TGCGCCAGCAGACAAACAGGGGACTGGGCCAACGTCCTGACTTTC
TRBV6-5,.,.,TRBJ2-7,CASSRDPGGEQYF,TGTGCCAGCAGCCGGGACCCCGGCGGCGAGCAGTACTTC
TRBV28,.,TRBD2,TRBJ2-7,CASSPRTSGGSYEQYF,TGTGCCAGCAGCCCCCGCACTAGCGGGGGATCCTACGAGCAGTACTTC
TRBV6-1,.,TRBD2,TRBJ2-7,CASSVLAGEGEQYF,TGTGCCAGCAGTGTGCTAGCGGGAGAGGGCGAGCAGTACTTC
TRBV3-1,few,TRBD1,TRBJ2-6,CASSPPGQNTRSGANVLTF,TGTGCCAGCAGCCCACCGGGACAGAATACACGCTCTGGGGCCAACGTCCTGACTTTC
TRBV3-1,few,TRBD1,TRBJ2-7,CASSQEPPDRGPPEQYF,TGTGCCAGCAGCCAAGAACCCCCGGACAGGGGTCCCCCCGAGCAGTACTTC
TRBV7-8,.,.,TRBJ2-5,CASSSAVLREQYF,TGTGCCAGCAGCTCCGCGGTACTTAGGGAGCAGTACTTC
TRBV20-1,few,TRBD2,TRBJ2-5,CSAREAGGLETQYF,TGCAGTGCTAGAGAAGCGGGGGGGTTAGAGACCCAGTACTTC
TRBV7-3,.,.,TRBJ1-4,CASSLTRSASEKLFF,TGTGCCAGCAGCTTAACCAGGTCGGCTAGTGAAAAACTGTTTTTT
TRBV5-1,.,.,TRBJ2-2,CASGKDSAGTGELFF,TGCGCCAGCGGAAAGGACTCAGCGGGCACCGGGGAGCTGTTTTTT
TRBV7-9,.,TRBD1,TRBJ1-2,CASSDDRGRGYTF,TGTGCCAGCAGCGACGACAGGGGACGCGGCTACACCTTC
TRBV7-9,few,.,TRBJ1-1,CASSPRGSNTEAFF,TGTGCCAGCAGCCCACGAGGTTCGAACACTGAAGCTTTCTTT
TRBV4-3,few,.,TRBJ1-1,CASSPSGLSTEAFF,TGCGCCAGCAGCCCCAGCGGATTGAGCACTGAAGCTTTCTTT
TRBV4-3,.,TRBD1,TRBJ1-3,CASSQVTGQYSGNTIYF,TGCGCCAGCAGCCAAGTAACGGGACAGTACTCTGGAAACACCATATATTTT
TRBV28,.,TRBD1,TRBJ2-4,CAVGQGENIQYF,TGTGCCGTAGGACAGGGAGAAAACATTCAGTACTTC
TRBV7-3,few,.,TRBJ2-5,CASSSYNLETQYF,TGTGCCAGCAGCTCCTATAACCTCGAGACCCAGTACTTC
TRBV25-1,.,TRBD1,TRBJ2-5,CASSGSSGQGTETQYF,TGTGCCAGCAGTGGATCTTCGGGACAGGGGACGGAGACCCAGTACTTC
TRBV20-1,.,.,TRBJ2-1,CSARGLDHDNEQFF,TGCAGTGCTAGAGGTCTGGACCACGACAATGAGCAGTTCTTC
TRBV20-1,.,.,TRBJ2-7,CSARGESDEQYF,TGCAGTGCTAGGGGGGAGTCGGACGAGCAGTACTTC
TRBV10-3,.,.,TRBJ1-5,CASSDLNQPQHF,TGTGCCTCCAGTGACTTGAATCAGCCCCAGCATTTT
TRBV12-3/TRBV12-4,few,.,TRBJ2-7,CASSHGDLSFYEQYF,TGTGCCAGCAGCCACGGGGACTTAAGCTTCTACGAGCAGTACTTC
TRBV12-3/TRBV12-4,few,.,TRBJ1-5,CAGTSSGVDQPQHF,TGTGCCGGCACCTCCTCTGGGGTGGATCAGCCCCAGCATTTT
TRBV7-8,.,.,TRBJ2-1,CASSLRGASGPRDEQFF,TGTGCCAGCAGCTTACGGGGGGCCAGCGGACCCCGCGATGAGCAGTTCTTC
TRBV6-1,.,.,TRBJ2-7,CASSEGRSYEQYF,TGTGCCAGCAGTGAGGGGCGATCCTACGAGCAGTACTTC
TRBV7-3,many,TRBD1,TRBJ1-1,CASSRDRGTEAFF,TGTGCCAGCAGCAGAGACAGGGGCACTGAAGCTTTCTTT
TRBV29-1,.,TRBD2,TRBJ2-1,CSVEGAGLAMHEQFF,TGCAGCGTTGAAGGGGCGGGACTAGCAATGCATGAGCAGTTCTTC
TRBV20-1,.,TRBD2,TRBJ2-7,CSATVAGDEQYF,TGCAGTGCGACTGTAGCGGGGGACGAGCAGTACTTC
TRBV5-1,.,TRBD1,TRBJ1-2,CASSLRQGSNYGYTF,TGCGCCAGCAGCCTGAGACAGGGCTCTAACTATGGCTACACCTTC
TRBV12-3/TRBV12-4,.,TRBD1,TRBJ1-1,CASSFPSGTGHQGMGPMNTEAFF,TGTGCCAGCAGTTTTCCCTCCGGGACAGGTCACCAAGGGATGGGCCCGATGAACACTGAAGCTTTCTTT
TRBV4-3,.,.,TRBJ2-1,CASSQQHNNEQFF,TGCGCCAGCAGCCAACAACACAACAATGAGCAGTTCTTC
TRBV11-2,.,.,TRBJ1-2,CASSLGGTF,TGTGCCAGCAGCTTAGGGGGCACCTTC
TRBV29-1,few,TRBD2,TRBJ2-1,CSVEVIGGSKAYNEQFF,TGCAGCGTTGAAGTGATCGGCGGGAGTAAGGCCTACAATGAGCAGTTCTTC
TRBV11-2,.,.,TRBJ2-7,CASSSIRETYEQYF,TGTGCCAGCAGCTCCATCCGGGAAACCTACGAGCAGTACTTC
TRBV5-1,many,.,TRBJ2-3,CASSLRGDTQYF,TGTGCCAGCAGCTTAAGGGGAGATACGCAGTATTTT
TRBV19,.,.,TRBJ2-1,CASTPDGAYNEQFF,TGTGCCAGTACCCCCGACGGTGCCTACAATGAGCAGTTCTTC
TRBV20-1,.,.,TRBJ1-1,CSAIQGGKVGRTEAFF,TGCAGTGCTATACAGGGAGGGAAGGTTGGTAGGACTGAAGCTTTCTTT